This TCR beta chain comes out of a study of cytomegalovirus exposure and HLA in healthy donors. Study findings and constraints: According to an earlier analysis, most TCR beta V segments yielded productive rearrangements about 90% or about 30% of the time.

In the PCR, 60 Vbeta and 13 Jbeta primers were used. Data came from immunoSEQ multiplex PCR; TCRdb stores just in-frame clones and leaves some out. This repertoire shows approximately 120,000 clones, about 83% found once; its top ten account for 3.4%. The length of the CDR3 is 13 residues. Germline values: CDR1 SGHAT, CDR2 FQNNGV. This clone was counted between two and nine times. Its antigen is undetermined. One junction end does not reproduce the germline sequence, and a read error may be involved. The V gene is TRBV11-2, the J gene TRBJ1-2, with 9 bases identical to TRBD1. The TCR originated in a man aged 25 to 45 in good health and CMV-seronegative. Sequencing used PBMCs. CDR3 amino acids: CAGSYGTGNGYTF. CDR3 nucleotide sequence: TGTGCCGGCAGCTACGGGACAGGGAATGGCTACACCTTC.